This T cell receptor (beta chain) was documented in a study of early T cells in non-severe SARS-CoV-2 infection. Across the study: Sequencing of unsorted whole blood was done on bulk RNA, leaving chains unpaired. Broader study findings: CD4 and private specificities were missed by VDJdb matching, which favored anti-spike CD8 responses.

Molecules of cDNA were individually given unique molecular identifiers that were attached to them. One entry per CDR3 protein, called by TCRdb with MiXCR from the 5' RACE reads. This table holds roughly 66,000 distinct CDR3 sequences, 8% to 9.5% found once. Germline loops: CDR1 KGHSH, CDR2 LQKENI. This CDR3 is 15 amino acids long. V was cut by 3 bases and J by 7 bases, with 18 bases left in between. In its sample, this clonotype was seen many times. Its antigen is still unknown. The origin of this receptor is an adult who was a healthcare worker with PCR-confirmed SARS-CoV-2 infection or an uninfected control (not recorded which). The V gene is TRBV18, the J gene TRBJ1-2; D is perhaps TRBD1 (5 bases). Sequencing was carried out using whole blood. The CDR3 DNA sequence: TGTGCCAGCTCACCCCTTTACACAGGTGTGAGTGGCTACACCTTC. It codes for CASSPLYTGVSGYTF.